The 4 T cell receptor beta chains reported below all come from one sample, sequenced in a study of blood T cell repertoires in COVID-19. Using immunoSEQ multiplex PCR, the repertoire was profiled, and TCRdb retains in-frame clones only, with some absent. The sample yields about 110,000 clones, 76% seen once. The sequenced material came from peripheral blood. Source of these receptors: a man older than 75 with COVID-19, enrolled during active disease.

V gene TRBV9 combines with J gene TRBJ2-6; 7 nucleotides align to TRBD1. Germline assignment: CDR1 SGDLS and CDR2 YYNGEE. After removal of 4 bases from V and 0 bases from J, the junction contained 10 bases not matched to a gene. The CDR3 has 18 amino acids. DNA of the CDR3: TGTGCCAGCAGCTTTAGAGGGACAGCATTCTCTGGGGCCAACGTCCTGACTTTC. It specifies CASSFRGTAFSGANVLTF.

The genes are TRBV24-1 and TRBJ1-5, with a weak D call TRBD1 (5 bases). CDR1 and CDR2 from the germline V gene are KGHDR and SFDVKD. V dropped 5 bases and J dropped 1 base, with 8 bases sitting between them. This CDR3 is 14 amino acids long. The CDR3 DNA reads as TGTGCCACCAGTGGACAGACAAGCAATCAGCCCCAGCATTTT. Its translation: CATSGQTSNQPQHF.

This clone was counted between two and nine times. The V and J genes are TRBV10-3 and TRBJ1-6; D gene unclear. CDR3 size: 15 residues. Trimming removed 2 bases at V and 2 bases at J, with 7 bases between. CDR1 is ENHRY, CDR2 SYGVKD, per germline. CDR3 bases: TGTGCCATCAGTGAGGGCCAGGCCTATAATTCACCCCTCCACTTT. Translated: CAISEGQAYNSPLHF.

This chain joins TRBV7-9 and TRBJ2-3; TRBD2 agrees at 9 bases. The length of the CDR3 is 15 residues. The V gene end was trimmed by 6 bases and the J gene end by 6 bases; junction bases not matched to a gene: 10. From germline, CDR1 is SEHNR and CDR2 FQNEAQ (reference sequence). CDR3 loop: CASSWGTSSEDTQYF. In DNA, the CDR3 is TGTGCCAGCAGTTGGGGGACTAGCTCGGAGGATACGCAGTATTTT.